One sample yielded the 31 T cell receptor beta chains listed below, sequenced in a study of blood T cell repertoires in COVID-19. Libraries were prepared by immunoSEQ multiplex PCR; TCRdb keeps only in-frame clonotypes and omits some of them. The table has 200,000 to 300,000 clones, approximately 90% seen once. The material sequenced was peripheral blood. The origin of the receptors is a man aged 55 to 70 who had recovered from COVID-19.

This rearrangement joins TRBV19 to TRBJ2-3, with a weak D call TRBD1 (6 bases). From germline, CDR1 is LNHDA and CDR2 SQIVND (reference sequence). The CDR3 covers 14 residues. The ends were cut back, 9 bases at V and 0 bases at J, with 13 bases in the middle. CDR3 protein: CASSLGTSTDTQYF. Here the CDR3 DNA reads TGTGCCAGCTCCCTCGGGACAAGCACAGATACGCAGTATTTT.

The V and J genes are TRBV6-1 and TRBJ1-5; D is ambiguous. The CDR3 is made up of 15 amino acids. Between the trimmed V and J ends, which lost 5 bases and 2 bases, there was a span of 13 bases. Germline CDR1 and CDR2: MNHNS and SASEGT. The CDR3 coding sequence is TGTGCCAGCAGTAACCGCACCCGCGGCAATCAGCCCCAGCATTTT. Amino acid sequence: CASSNRTRGNQPQHF.

A few counts support this clone. The V gene is TRBV2, the J gene TRBJ1-5; D possibly corresponds to TRBD1 (5 bases). This CDR3 is built from 13 residues. The germline V gene has CDR1 SNHLY and CDR2 FYNNEI. Trimming pared 6 bases from V and 6 bases from J, leaving 12 bases between. The CDR3 loop reads CASSARVSQPQHF. CDR3 DNA: TGTGCCAGCAGCGCCAGGGTTAGTCAGCCCCAGCATTTT.

The CDR3 loop reads CASRPRDRGSDTQYF. DNA of the CDR3: TGTGCCAGCAGGCCCCGGGACAGGGGGTCAGATACGCAGTATTTT. The V gene is TRBV3-1 (or the pseudogene TRBV3-2), the J gene TRBJ2-3, with 11 bases identical to TRBD1. This CDR3 is built from 15 residues. The J segment lost 4 bases and the V segment lost 6 bases, leaving 6 bases of the junction unmatched. Germline CDR1 reads LGHDT; CDR2 reads YNNKEL (reference sequence).

This chain connects TRBV5-1 to TRBJ1-2; 7 bases are a match to TRBD1. CDR1 SGHRS and CDR2 YFSETQ come from the germline V gene. J gave up 7 bases and V 4 bases, and 7 bases lay outside the gene matches. The CDR3 extends over 13 amino acids. The DNA for the CDR3 is TGCGCCAGCAGCACCGGACAGGAGGGTGGCTACACCTTC. Its translation: CASSTGQEGGYTF. Combining the CDR3 with reference TRBV5-1 and TRBJ1-2 gives the whole variable domain KAGVTQTPRYLIKTRGQQVTLSCSPISGHRSVSWYQQTPGQGLQFLFEYFSETQRNKGNFPGRFSGRQFSNSRSEMNVSTLELGDSALYLCASSTGQEGGYTFGSGTRLTVV.

The chain links TRBV19 to TRBJ2-2, with 8 nucleotides matching TRBD2. J was trimmed by 3 bases and V by 6 bases; bases with no gene match: 6. CDR3 length: 15 residues. From germline, CDR1 is LNHDA and CDR2 SQIVND (reference sequence). The CDR3 DNA reads as TGTGCCAGTAGGTCGGGGGGGCTCTACACCGGGGAGCTGTTTTTT. Amino acid sequence: CASRSGGLYTGELFF.

The chain employs TRBV7-9 and TRBJ1-1; 8 nucleotides agree with TRBD1. Germline lookup yields CDR1 SEHNR and CDR2 FQNEAQ (reference sequence). The CDR3 length is 12 residues. Trimming took 5 bases from V and 11 from J; bases not matched to a gene: 7. The CDR3 here is CASSTTGQGAFF. The CDR3 nucleotides are TGTGCCAGCAGCACAACCGGACAGGGTGCTTTCTTT.

The rearrangement joins TRBV5-1 to TRBJ1-2; TRBD1 is a possible D gene (6 bases). The germline V gene encodes CDR1 SGHRS and CDR2 YFSETQ. V lost 5 bases, J lost 0 bases, and 14 bases lay in between. This CDR3 is built from 15 residues. The CDR3 loop reads CASRIAGTTNYGYTF. CDR3 coding DNA: TGCGCCAGCAGAATAGCCGGGACAACTAACTATGGCTACACCTTC.

The rearrangement joins TRBV6-5 to TRBJ1-2; TRBD1 aligns across 8 bases. V lost 6 bases to trimming and J lost 3 bases; unmatched junction nucleotides: 9. The CDR3 consists of 15 residues. Germline V lookup: CDR1 MNHEY, CDR2 SVGAGI. The CDR3 region has the DNA TGTGCCAGCAGCTCCGGGACAGGAAAGGACTATGGCTACACCTTC. Protein product: CASSSGTGKDYGYTF.

This clone has a handful of counts. The CDR3 coding sequence is TGTGCCAGCAGCGTATACGGCGGGCCCGGGGTTGGCGGGGAGCTGTTTTTT. Amino acid sequence: CASSVYGGPGVGGELFF. This sequence joins TRBV9 and TRBJ2-2, with a weak D call TRBD2 (5 bases). V lost 1 base and J 7 bases, leaving 20 bases between the germline ends. The CDR3 is 17 amino acids. The V gene's germline CDR1 is SGDLS and CDR2 YYNGEE.

V and J are TRBV13 and TRBJ2-3; D is unclear. Germline loops: CDR1 PRHDT, CDR2 FYEKMQ (reference sequence). The CDR3 runs 15 residues. V was pared by 1 base and J by 6 bases, with 14 bases between. CDR3 in amino acids: CASSLDTHRADTQYF. Here the CDR3 DNA reads TGTGCCAGCAGCTTAGATACTCATAGAGCCGATACGCAGTATTTT.

The chain links TRBV24-1 to TRBJ1-2; TRBD1 agrees at 8 bases. The CDR3 loop spans 15 amino acids. Germline CDR1 and CDR2: KGHDR and SFDVKD. The V segment lost 3 bases and the J segment 6 bases; nucleotides outside the gene matches: 8. The CDR3 here is CATSDRDRPRDGYTF. Written as DNA, the CDR3 is TGTGCCACCAGTGATCGGGACAGGCCCCGGGATGGCTACACCTTC.

The chain carries TRBV7-6 and TRBJ2-1; TRBD2 matches 11 bases. The CDR3 sequence is 16 residues long. V trimming: 0 bases; J trimming: 9 bases; junction bases outside the gene matches: 7. From germline, CDR1 is SGHVS and CDR2 FNYEAQ. The CDR3 nucleotides are TGTGCCAGCAGCTTAGCGAGACTAGCGGGAACGTTTGAGCAGTTCTTC. It yields the protein CASSLARLAGTFEQFF.

This clone was recorded once. V is TRBV27 and J is TRBJ2-7; TRBD1 matches 9 bases. Looked up from germline, CDR1 is MNHEY and CDR2 is SMNVEV (reference sequence). V shed 6 bases, J shed 6 bases, and the junction held 12 bases outside the gene matches. The CDR3 is 15 residues long. The CDR3 nucleotides read TGTGCCAGCAGACCCACCGGGACAGGGCTCGGCGAGCAGTACTTC. Translated: CASRPTGTGLGEQYF.

The rearrangement links TRBV10-1 to TRBJ2-3; 12 nucleotides align to TRBD2. Germline loops: CDR1 WNHNN, CDR2 SYGVQD (reference sequence). The CDR3 has 20 amino acids. V shed 4 bases, J shed 1 base, and the junction held 15 bases outside the gene matches. The CDR3 DNA reads as TGCGCCAGCAGTGCCGACTTTCTAGCGGGGGGGGTTCGTGGCACAGATACGCAGTATTTT. Translated, it gives CASSADFLAGGVRGTDTQYF.

The rearrangement joins TRBV10-3 to TRBJ2-7, with TRBD2 as a possible D gene (5 bases). There are 12 residues in the CDR3. Trimming took off 4 bases at V and 6 bases at J, with 10 bases between the two ends. Germline loops: CDR1 ENHRY, CDR2 SYGVKD. DNA of the CDR3: TGTGCCATCAGTGGTGAGGGTTTCGAGCAGTACGTC. Translating gives CAISGEGFEQYV.

The rearrangement links TRBV5-4 to TRBJ1-1; TRBD1 might be the D (5 bases). CDR3 length: 15 residues. Per the germline V gene, CDR1 is SGHNT and CDR2 is YYREEE (reference sequence). V was pared by 2 bases and J by 0 bases, with 11 bases between. CDR3 DNA sequence: TGTGCCAGCAGCTTTACTGGGGGGTTGAACACTGAAGCTTTCTTT. Translating it yields CASSFTGGLNTEAFF.

The chain employs TRBV7-2 and TRBJ2-3; D may be TRBD1 (5 bases). Germline V gene data show CDR1 as SGHTA and CDR2 as FQGNSA. The length of the CDR3 is 15 residues. The ends were cut back, 8 bases at V and 0 bases at J, with 15 bases in the middle. DNA of the CDR3: TGTGCCAGCCGAAGAGACAGTACTAGCACAGATACGCAGTATTTT. It translates to CASRRDSTSTDTQYF.

The chain is built from TRBV3-1 (or the pseudogene TRBV3-2) and TRBJ1-6; 7 positions agree with TRBD1. In germline, CDR1 is LGHDT, CDR2 YNNKEL (reference sequence). V shed 5 bases and J 10 bases; nucleotides not matched to a gene: 8. This CDR3 contains 14 residues. The CDR3 sequence: CASSKQGLPSPLHF. In DNA, the CDR3 is TGTGCCAGCAGCAAACAGGGGCTACCGTCACCCCTCCACTTT.

The genes are TRBV27 and TRBJ2-7; the match to TRBD1 covers 8 bases. V lost 8 bases, J lost 5 bases, and 8 bases stayed unmatched. This CDR3 contains 13 residues. Germline-derived CDR1 and CDR2 are MNHEY and SMNVEV (reference sequence). The CDR3 nucleotides read TGTGCCAGCGCGGACAGGGCATCCGACGAGCAGTACTTC. This sequence encodes CASADRASDEQYF.

The rearrangement uses TRBV5-6 and TRBJ2-2; D not certain. V was clipped by 1 base and J by 1 base, with 11 bases between them. The CDR3 has 16 amino acids. Germline V gene lookup returns CDR1 SGHDT and CDR2 YYEEEE. CDR3 residues: CASSLLDIVNTGELFF. CDR3 DNA: TGTGCCAGCAGCTTGTTAGATATTGTGAACACCGGGGAGCTGTTTTTT.

This clone was recorded many times. V gene TRBV29-1 combines with J gene TRBJ2-7; 8 positions agree with TRBD1. The CDR3 is 14 amino acids. The V segment lost 7 bases and the J segment 1 base; nucleotides outside the gene matches: 9. From germline, CDR1 is SQVTM and CDR2 ANQGSEA. The CDR3 reads CSEGQGALSYEQYF. In DNA form, the CDR3 reads TGCAGCGAGGGGCAGGGGGCACTTTCCTACGAGCAGTACTTC.

The chain is built from TRBV7-8 and TRBJ1-4; no clear D. The CDR3 totals 14 residues. V gave up 1 base and J gave up 2 bases, with 5 bases separating them. The germline gives CDR1 SGHVS, CDR2 FQNEAQ. CDR3 DNA: TGTGCCAGCAGCTTAGAACAGACTAATGAAAAACTGTTTTTT. Translation gives CASSLEQTNEKLFF.

This sequence joins TRBV5-4 and TRBJ2-1; 9 bases agree with TRBD2. This CDR3 has 15 amino acids. J gave up 1 base and V 5 bases, and 4 bases lay outside the gene matches. Germline V gene sequence: CDR1 SGHNT, CDR2 YYREEE (reference sequence). CDR3 sequence: CASRYSGGSYNEQFF. In DNA, the CDR3 is TGTGCCAGCAGGTATAGCGGGGGATCCTACAATGAGCAGTTCTTC.

On this clone itself: Other DNA sequences in the sample encode the same CDR3. V gene TRBV2 combines with J gene TRBJ1-5; D not resolved. V lost 6 bases and J 2 bases, leaving 8 bases between the germline ends. CDR3 length equals 13 residues. Looked up from germline, CDR1 is SNHLY and CDR2 is FYNNEI. CDR3 sequence (DNA): TGTGCCAGCAGGGGCGAAGGCAATCAGCCCCAGCATTTT. It yields the protein CASRGEGNQPQHF.

This clone has a count of ten or more. This chain connects TRBV18 to TRBJ1-6; D perhaps matches TRBD1 (6 bases). Germline-derived CDR1 and CDR2 are KGHSH and LQKENI. The CDR3 has 14 amino acids. V was cut by 3 bases and J by 6 bases, with 9 bases left in between. As DNA, the CDR3 is TGTGCCAGCTCACCTAAACAGGGTAATTCACCCCTCCACTTT. This sequence encodes CASSPKQGNSPLHF.

V is TRBV19 and J is TRBJ2-5; perhaps TRBD1 as D (5 bases). The CDR3 runs 14 residues. Trimming took off 4 bases at V and 1 base at J, with 10 bases between the two ends. Germline CDR1 and CDR2: LNHDA and SQIVND (reference sequence). The CDR3 bases are TGTGCCAGTAGTAGGCAGGGAATCCAAGAGACCCAGTACTTC. This encodes CASSRQGIQETQYF.

The chain couples TRBV5-5 to TRBJ1-2; TRBD1 matches at 8 bases. The CDR3 runs 14 residues. Trimming cost V 0 bases and J 8 bases; bases outside gene matches: 6. Per germline, CDR1 SGHKS and CDR2 YYEKEE (reference sequence). The CDR3 here is CASSLGTGRVGYTF. The CDR3 coding sequence is TGTGCCAGCAGCTTGGGGACAGGGAGAGTCGGCTACACCTTC.

This clone was counted once. The chain uses TRBV5-5 and TRBJ2-7, with D unclear. Germline V gives CDR1 SGHKS, CDR2 YYEKEE (reference sequence). The V gene lost 1 base and the J gene lost 5 bases, with 7 bases spanning the gap. CDR3 length: 12 amino acids. The CDR3 protein is CASSLPGNEQYV. DNA of the CDR3: TGTGCCAGCAGCTTGCCTGGCAACGAGCAGTACGTC.

CDR3 amino acids: CASGQGKVLPANEKLFF. The CDR3 DNA is TGCGCCAGCGGACAGGGGAAGGTTCTACCGGCTAATGAAAAACTGTTTTTT. V gene TRBV10-2 combines with J gene TRBJ1-4; 9 bases agree with TRBD1. Germline lookup yields CDR1 WSHSY and CDR2 SAAADI. With V trimmed by 8 bases and J by 3 bases, 13 bases remained unmatched. The CDR3 runs 17 residues.

CDR3 bases: TGTGCCAGCCGGGACAGACATCAAGAGACCCAGTACTTC. This gives the protein CASRDRHQETQYF. This chain connects TRBV12-3 or TRBV12-4 to TRBJ2-5; the match to TRBD1 covers 7 bases. J gave up 2 bases and V 8 bases, and 5 bases lay outside the gene matches. The CDR3 is 13 amino acids.